This TCR beta chain was sequenced for a study of blood T cells in healthy people across ages (dated by TCRdb to the mid-2010s). Regarding the study in general: In model experiments, roughly one uniquely barcoded TCR beta cDNA molecule per two T cells was captured by template switching. Using the same blood draw, the study looked at two additional independent replicas of 1 million unique cDNA reads for two donors, one aged 18 to 30 and the other aged 80 or older. To avoid experimental bias, donors of different ages were distributed randomly across sequencing lanes. Four age groups were formed from the donors: young (average approximately 17 years), middle-aged (approximately 39), aged (about 68) and long-lived (more than 75). To track age-related changes in TCR beta repertoire diversity, the study relied on deep sequencing normalized with unique cDNA molecular identifiers. Points the paper makes about the study in general: Because profiling used bulk unsorted PBMCs, naive and antigen-experienced compartments could not be compared conclusively. As age increased, observed TCR beta diversity per million T cells dropped in a roughly linear way, and a significant reduction was already evident by age 40. Compared with the aged group, the long-lived group had more naive CD4+ T cells, fewer expanded clones and increased TCR diversity, a pattern suggesting age selection. Because the CMV infection status of the donors was unknown, age-related changes in expanded clonotypes may potentially have been confounded. Estimates of total diversity based on one million sequenced T cells were regarded as lower bounds and as underestimates. The percentage of naive T cells measured by flow cytometry correlated strongly with observed TCR beta diversity.

The germline V gene encodes CDR1 SEHNR and CDR2 FQNEAQ (reference sequence). There are 15 amino acids in the CDR3, from cysteine to phenylalanine inclusive. Of all the DNA, just the CDR3 is kept, 45 bases in frame from base 1. V ends up 5 bases short and J 8 bases short, with an unmatched junction base count of 8. Library creation used 5' RACE. Data came from an Illumina HiSeq 2500. A second about 6 to 11 cycle PCR used a sample-barcoded 5' primer and a J-beta primer mix. Each TCR beta cDNA molecule received a unique molecular identifier from a template-switch 5' adaptor carrying 12 random nucleotides. Each sample yielded at least 2.5 million CDR3-containing paired-end reads. The Mint cDNA synthesis kit, primed by a TRBC-specific oligonucleotide, was used to synthesize first-strand cDNA from all RNA. After uracil-DNA glycosylase treatment, a first 18-cycle PCR used universal primers M1SS and BC2_uni_R on all cDNA. The authors processed their data as follows. Each sample was normalized by randomly selecting 1 million high-quality reads, each carrying a distinct molecular identifier. Instead of being binned into consensus sequences, reads with shared molecular identifiers were discarded. MiTCR, run with a Q25 quality threshold and the strictest error-elimination algorithm, handled CDR3 identification, clonotype clustering and error correction. A nonparametric unseen species model with Euler transformation was used to estimate a lower bound on total TCR beta diversity. TCRdb reprocessed the public reads (quality trimming at Q25 with fastp, clone calling with MiXCR) and kept in-frame beta chains. Every CDR3 protein is listed once, alongside the most common genes and DNA of its rows. V and J calls and clone size were set by TCRdb, not the authors. The sample has about 1,800,000 distinct CDR3 sequences on record, about 30% of them singletons. In total, the top ten clones hold 7% to 9% of the sample.

The approximately 39 donors, aged 6 to 90 years, were systemically healthy Caucasian individuals from Russia. Each donor gave roughly 9 milliliters of peripheral blood, drawn into EDTA-treated Vacutainer tubes. Ficoll-Paque density-gradient centrifugation was used to isolate PBMCs, with at least 7 million per sample. Total RNA, at least 6 micrograms per sample, was extracted from PBMCs with Trizol reagent. The percentages of naive CD45RAhigh/CD27high T cells were determined by flow cytometry on a PBMC aliquot from every donor. Notes on this clonotype: Its antigen is unknown. Base qualities are not provided; no much larger clone lies one nucleotide away.

The TCR originated in a woman younger than 45 in good health. This receptor chain uses TRBV7-9 and TRBJ2-1; the junction holds 11 bases that match TRBD2. Sequencing was carried out using blood. The DNA sequence is TGTGCCAGCAGCCCTAGGACTAGCGGGTCGGATGAGCAGTTCTTC. Its amino acids are CASSPRTSGSDEQFF.